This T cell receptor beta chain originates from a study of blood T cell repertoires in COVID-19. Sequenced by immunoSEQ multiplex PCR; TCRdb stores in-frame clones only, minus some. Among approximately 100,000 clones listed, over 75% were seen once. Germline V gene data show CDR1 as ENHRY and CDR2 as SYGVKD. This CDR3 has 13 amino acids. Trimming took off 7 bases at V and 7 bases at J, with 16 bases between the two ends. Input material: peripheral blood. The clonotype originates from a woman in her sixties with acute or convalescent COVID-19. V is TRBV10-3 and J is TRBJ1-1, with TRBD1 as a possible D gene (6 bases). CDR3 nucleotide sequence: TGTGCCATCAAGCCACAGGGTGGCAATGAAGCTTTCTTT. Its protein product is CAIKPQGGNEAFF.